Following are 21 T cell receptor beta chains from one sample sequenced in a study of T cell responses to AZD1222 COVID-19 vaccine. Method: immunoSEQ multiplex PCR; TCRdb's copy keeps in-frame clones and lacks some. The table lists roughly 120,000 clones, more than 80% of them singletons. Material: peripheral blood, obtained 28 days after the second AZD1222 dose. The origin of the receptors is an adult who received the AZD1222 COVID-19 vaccine.

The chain is built from TRBV5-1 and TRBJ2-7, with D possibly matching TRBD2 (5 bases). The V gene lost 4 bases and the J gene lost 2 bases, with 13 bases spanning the gap. The CDR3 totals 14 residues. CDR1 and CDR2 (germline): SGHRS, YFSETQ. The CDR3 loop reads CASSATTGTYEQYF. The DNA for the CDR3 is TGCGCCAGCAGCGCAACGACCGGGACCTACGAGCAGTACTTC.

The chain recombines TRBV7-9 with TRBJ1-5; maybe TRBD1 (5 bases). Germline CDR1 SEHNR, CDR2 FQNEAQ (reference sequence). CDR3 length equals 15 residues. With 3 bases removed from V and 0 bases from J, the gap between germline ends came to 9 bases. CDR3 loop: CASSFQGDSNQPQHF. As DNA, the CDR3 is TGTGCCAGCAGCTTTCAGGGAGATAGCAATCAGCCCCAGCATTTT.

The J gene is TRBJ2-5, the V gene TRBV7-9, with D possibly TRBD1 on 6 matching bases. The V gene lost 1 base and the J gene lost 4 bases, with 13 bases spanning the gap. CDR1 is SEHNR, CDR2 FQNEAQ, per germline (reference sequence). The CDR3 consists of 15 residues. The CDR3 spells CASSLEPMGAETQYF. The CDR3 nucleotides read TGTGCCAGCAGCTTAGAGCCTATGGGGGCAGAGACCCAGTACTTC.

This clone was picked up one time. This chain joins TRBV7-9 and TRBJ1-2; the match to TRBD1 covers 7 bases. The CDR3 extends over 16 amino acids. J gave up 2 bases and V 1 base, and 7 bases lay outside the gene matches. Germline CDR1 SEHNR, CDR2 FQNEAQ (reference sequence). The DNA of the CDR3 is TGTGCCAGCAGCTTAGAAGGAAGGGGGCGGAACTATGGCTACACCTTC. It encodes CASSLEGRGRNYGYTF.

This clone was recorded once. The CDR3 sequence is CASSRDWTRGEKLFF. CDR3 coding DNA: TGTGCCAGCAGCCGGGATTGGACACGCGGGGAAAAACTGTTTTTT. The gene calls are TRBV7-2 and TRBJ1-4; TRBD1 is a possible D gene (5 bases). The ends were cut back, 5 bases at V and 8 bases at J, with 18 bases in the middle. Germline values: CDR1 SGHTA, CDR2 FQGNSA. This CDR3 has 15 residues.

The chain has TRBV12-3 or TRBV12-4 and TRBJ2-7, with 7 bases aligning to TRBD2. Trimming cost V 7 bases and J 6 bases; bases outside gene matches: 9. CDR3 length equals 13 residues. The CDR3 DNA reads as TGTGCCAGCACCCGGACTAGTTCGGGCGAGCAGTACTTC. Its protein product is CASTRTSSGEQYF.

The chain combines TRBV6-5 with TRBJ2-2; D is ambiguous. Trimming left V 8 bases short and J 3 bases short, with 4 bases between. The CDR3 has 11 amino acids. The germline gives CDR1 MNHEY, CDR2 SVGAGI. CDR3 amino acids: CASQYTGELFF. The CDR3 DNA is TGTGCCAGCCAGTACACCGGGGAGCTGTTTTTT.

V gene TRBV4-1 combines with J gene TRBJ1-2, with 8 bases that match TRBD1. V lost 5 bases and J lost 3; bases outside the gene matches: 2. The V gene's germline CDR1 is MGHRA and CDR2 YSYEKL. The length of the CDR3 is 13 residues. CDR3 in DNA: TGCGCCAGCAGCTGGGGACAGGACTATGGCTACACCTTC. Protein sequence: CASSWGQDYGYTF.

The V call is TRBV23-1, the J call TRBJ1-2; the match to TRBD1 covers 11 bases. TRBV23-1 is an ORF, and what it does is uncertain. There are 15 residues in the CDR3. V lost 8 bases and J lost 3; bases outside the gene matches: 8. As DNA, the CDR3 is TGCGCCAGCCCCCGGACAGGGGGCCCGGACTATGGCTACACCTTC. Its protein product is CASPRTGGPDYGYTF.

This chain uses TRBV6-5 with TRBJ1-1; 8 bases line up with TRBD1. CDR1 and CDR2 from the germline V gene are MNHEY and SVGAGI. V shed 4 bases, J shed 2 bases, and the junction held 9 bases outside the gene matches. CDR3 length: 16 residues. The CDR3 DNA follows: TGTGCCAGCAGTTCCTCCTTAGGACAGGGCAACACTGAAGCTTTCTTT. This translates into CASSSSLGQGNTEAFF.

The chain employs TRBV19 and TRBJ2-7, with D possibly called TRBD1 or TRBD2 (6 bases each). V gave up 3 bases and J gave up 4 bases, with 13 bases separating them. CDR1 and CDR2 (germline): LNHDA, SQIVND (reference sequence). The CDR3 sequence is 14 residues long. The CDR3 loop is CASSIGGGRYEQYF. CDR3 sequence (DNA): TGTGCCAGTAGTATCGGAGGGGGGAGGTACGAGCAGTACTTC.

V usage is TRBV5-1 and J usage is TRBJ1-3; D remains ambiguous. The length of the CDR3 is 15 residues. V was trimmed by 0 bases and J by 1 base, leaving 8 bases between them. From germline, CDR1 is SGHRS and CDR2 YFSETQ. CDR3 region: CASSLGLGSGNTIYF. Written as DNA, the CDR3 is TGCGCCAGCAGCTTGGGGTTAGGGTCTGGAAACACCATATATTTT.

The genes are TRBV28 and TRBJ1-4; D is uncertain. This CDR3 has 15 residues. From germline, CDR1 is MDHEN and CDR2 SYDVKM. V lost 6 bases, J lost 0 bases, and 11 bases lay in between. DNA for the CDR3: TGTGCCAGCAGACACGTCAGTGCAACTAATGAAAAACTGTTTTTT. It codes for CASRHVSATNEKLFF.

The chain recombines TRBV19 with TRBJ2-5; D possibly uses TRBD1 or TRBD2 (5 bases each). Germline loops: CDR1 LNHDA, CDR2 SQIVND (reference sequence). The V end lost 2 bases, the J end lost 5 bases, and 15 bases lay between the germline ends. The CDR3 extends over 15 amino acids. The CDR3 DNA is TGTGCCAGTAGTATACAGGGAGTTGCGTGGGAGACCCAGTACTTC. Translated: CASSIQGVAWETQYF.

The rearrangement uses TRBV7-9 and TRBJ1-4, with 9 bases that match TRBD1. The germline V gene has CDR1 SEHNR and CDR2 FQNEAQ (reference sequence). The CDR3 consists of 14 residues. V was clipped by 6 bases and J by 5 bases; unmatched bases: 4. CDR3 amino acids: CASRETGGNEKLFF. CDR3 bases: TGTGCCAGCAGGGAGACAGGGGGGAATGAAAAACTGTTTTTT.

V usage is TRBV6-5 and J usage is TRBJ1-2; D is ambiguous. The CDR3 consists of 15 residues. V was clipped by 2 bases and J by 7 bases, with 17 bases between them. The germline CDR1 and CDR2 sequences are MNHEY and SVGAGI. The CDR3 DNA follows: TGTGCCAGCAGTTACCGCAGGAACCCTCGGGGTGGCTACACCTTC. Its protein product is CASSYRRNPRGGYTF.

The V gene is TRBV18, the J gene TRBJ1-6; the D is unclear. The CDR3 totals 15 residues. Germline V CDR1 and CDR2: KGHSH, LQKENI. V lost 2 bases and J 5 bases, leaving 10 bases between the germline ends. DNA of the CDR3: TGTGCCAGCTCACCAGAAAAGACTGATAATTCACCCCTCCACTTT. Translation gives CASSPEKTDNSPLHF.

This chain joins TRBV7-2 and TRBJ2-4; weak D call: TRBD1 (5 bases). Trimming removed 3 bases at V and 4 bases at J, with 13 bases between. Germline CDR1 is SGHTA and CDR2 is FQGNSA. This CDR3 spans 15 amino acids. The chain's CDR3 is CASSFPPAGKNIQYF. The CDR3, as DNA: TGTGCCAGCAGCTTCCCCCCCGCAGGGAAAAACATTCAGTACTTC.

The chain recombines TRBV19 with TRBJ2-5; D is ambiguous. Trimming took off 4 bases at V and 0 bases at J, with 6 bases between the two ends. The CDR3 loop spans 13 amino acids. The germline gives CDR1 LNHDA, CDR2 SQIVND (reference sequence). The CDR3 bases are TGTGCCAGTAGTAAGCTAGACCAAGAGACCCAGTACTTC. Translating it yields CASSKLDQETQYF.

This clone has only a few counts. The chain is built from TRBV3-1 (or the pseudogene TRBV3-2) and TRBJ1-2; D gene uncertain. The germline CDR1 and CDR2 sequences are LGHDT and YNNKEL (reference sequence). The length of the CDR3 is 13 residues. Trimming stripped 4 bases from V and 3 bases from J, with 9 bases between. The CDR3 region is CASSPRRDYGYTF. The DNA for the CDR3 is TGTGCCAGCAGCCCTCGACGGGACTATGGCTACACCTTC.

This chain connects TRBV6-4 to TRBJ2-7; D uncertain. Germline V lookup: CDR1 MRHNA, CDR2 SNTAGT. CDR3 size: 14 residues. Trimming removed 2 bases at V and 2 bases at J, with 10 bases between. Here the CDR3 DNA reads TGTGCCAGCAGTGACCTGCTACTCGCCTACGAGCAGTACTTC. It encodes CASSDLLLAYEQYF.